This T cell receptor (beta chain) emerged from a study of T cell responses to AZD1222 COVID-19 vaccine. Notes on the study in general: There were mostly white British donors and more females than males, and clonal diversity was possibly underestimated.

The V end was cut by 0 bases, the J end by 1 base, with 4 bases between. Germline assignment: CDR1 SGHRS and CDR2 YFSETQ. This CDR3 has 13 amino acids. Profiling relied on immunoSEQ multiplex PCR, and the TCRdb table lists in-frame clones only, not all of them. The table lists some 160,000 clones, just under 95% of them singletons, with around 0.96% in the top ten. About this clone: Its target is not known. Different DNA sequences within this sample yield the same CDR3.

The clonotype was recovered from an adult in good health. Sequencing used peripheral blood, obtained on day 0 of AZD1222 vaccination. J is TRBJ1-1 and V is TRBV5-1; no clear D. The CDR3 protein is CASSLERNTEAFF. DNA of the CDR3: TGCGCCAGCAGCTTGGAAAGGAACACTGAAGCTTTCTTT.